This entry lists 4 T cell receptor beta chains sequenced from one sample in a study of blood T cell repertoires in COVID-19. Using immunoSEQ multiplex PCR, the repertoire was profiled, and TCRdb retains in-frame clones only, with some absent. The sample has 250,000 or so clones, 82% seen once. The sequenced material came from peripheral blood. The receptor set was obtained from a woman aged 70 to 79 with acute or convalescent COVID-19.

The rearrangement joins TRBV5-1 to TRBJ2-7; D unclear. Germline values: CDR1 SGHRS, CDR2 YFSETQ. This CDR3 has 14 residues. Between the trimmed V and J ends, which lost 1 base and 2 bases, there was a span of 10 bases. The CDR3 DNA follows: TGCGCCAGCAGCTTGACAACACCAGCCTACGAGCAGTACTTC. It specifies CASSLTTPAYEQYF.

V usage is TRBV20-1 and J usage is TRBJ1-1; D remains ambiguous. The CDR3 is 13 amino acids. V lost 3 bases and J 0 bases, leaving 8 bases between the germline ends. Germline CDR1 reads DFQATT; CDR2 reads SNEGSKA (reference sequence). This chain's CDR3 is CSASLQLNTEAFF. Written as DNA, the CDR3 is TGCAGTGCTAGTCTACAGTTGAACACTGAAGCTTTCTTT.

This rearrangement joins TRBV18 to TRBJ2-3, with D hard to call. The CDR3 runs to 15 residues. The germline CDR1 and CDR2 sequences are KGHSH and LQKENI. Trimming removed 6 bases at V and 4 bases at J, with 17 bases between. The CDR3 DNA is TGTGCCAGCTCTCAGACTGGAGTTTCGTCAGATACGCAGTATTTT. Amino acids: CASSQTGVSSDTQYF.

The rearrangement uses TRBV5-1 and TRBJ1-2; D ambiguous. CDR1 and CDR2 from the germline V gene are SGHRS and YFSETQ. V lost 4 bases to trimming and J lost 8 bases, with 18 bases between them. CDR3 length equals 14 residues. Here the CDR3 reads CASSDGVNSRGYTF. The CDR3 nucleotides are TGCGCCAGCAGCGACGGGGTGAATTCGAGAGGCTACACCTTC.